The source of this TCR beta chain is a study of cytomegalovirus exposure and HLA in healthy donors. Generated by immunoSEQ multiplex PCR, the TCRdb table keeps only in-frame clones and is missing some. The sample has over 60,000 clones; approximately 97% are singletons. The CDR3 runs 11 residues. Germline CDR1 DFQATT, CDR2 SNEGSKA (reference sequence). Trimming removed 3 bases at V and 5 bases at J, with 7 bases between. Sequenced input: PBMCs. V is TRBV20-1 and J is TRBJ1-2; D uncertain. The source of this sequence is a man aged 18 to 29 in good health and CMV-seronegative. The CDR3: CSARGQYGYTF. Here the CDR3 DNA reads TGCAGTGCTAGGGGCCAGTATGGCTACACCTTC.